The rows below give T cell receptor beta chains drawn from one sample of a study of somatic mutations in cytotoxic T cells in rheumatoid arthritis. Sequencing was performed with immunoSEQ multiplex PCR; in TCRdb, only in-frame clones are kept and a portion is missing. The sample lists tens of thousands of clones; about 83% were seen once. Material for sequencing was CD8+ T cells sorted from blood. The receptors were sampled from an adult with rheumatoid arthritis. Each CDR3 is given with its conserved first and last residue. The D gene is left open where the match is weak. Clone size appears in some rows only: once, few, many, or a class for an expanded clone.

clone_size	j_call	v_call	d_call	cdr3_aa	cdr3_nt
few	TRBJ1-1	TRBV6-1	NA	CASSDWGGYTEAFF	TGTGCCAGCAGTGATTGGGGCGGTTACACTGAAGCTTTCTTT
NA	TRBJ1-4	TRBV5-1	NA	CASRDGPTNEKLFF	TGCGCCAGCCGGGACGGTCCAACTAATGAAAAACTGTTTTTT
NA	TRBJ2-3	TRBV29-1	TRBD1	CSAPDRGTDTQYF	TGCAGCGCCCCGGACAGGGGCACAGATACGCAGTATTTT
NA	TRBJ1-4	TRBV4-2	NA	CASSPTLLNEKLFF	TGTGCCAGCAGCCCGACCTTATTAAATGAAAAACTGTTTTTT
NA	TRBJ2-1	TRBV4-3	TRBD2	CASSQDRTSSGEQFF	TGCGCCAGCAGCCAAGATCGGACTAGCAGCGGTGAGCAGTTCTTC
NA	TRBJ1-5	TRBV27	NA	CASSLFGTQSSNQPQHF	TGTGCCAGCAGTTTATTTGGGACACAAAGTAGCAATCAGCCCCAGCATTTT
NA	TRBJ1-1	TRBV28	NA	CASSPTTGRHTEAFF	TGTGCCAGCAGTCCGACAACCGGGCGACATACTGAAGCTTTCTTT
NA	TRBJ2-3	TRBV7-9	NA	CASSLGGHLYTTDTQYF	TGTGCCAGCAGCTTAGGGGGACACCTCTATACCACAGATACGCAGTATTTT
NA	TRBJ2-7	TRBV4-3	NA	CASSQDRRGRGSYEQYF	TGCGCCAGCAGCCAAGATAGGCGGGGGCGAGGCTCCTACGAGCAGTACTTC
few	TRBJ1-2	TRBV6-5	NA	CASSYAQQSYYGYTF	TGTGCCAGCAGTTACGCGCAACAGAGCTACTATGGCTACACCTTC
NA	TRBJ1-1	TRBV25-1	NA	CASSESVGGILNTEAFF	TGTGCCAGCAGTGAATCCGTAGGGGGTATACTAAACACTGAAGCTTTCTTT
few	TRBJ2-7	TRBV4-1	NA	CASSQGNVWYF	TGCGCCAGCAGCCAAGGGAACGTCTGGTACTTC
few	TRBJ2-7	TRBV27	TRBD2	CASSLPPGTSSSEQYF	TGTGCCAGCAGTTTGCCGCCCGGGACTAGCAGTAGTGAGCAGTACTTC
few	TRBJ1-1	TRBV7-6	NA	CASSLSPAGDAGTEAFF	TGTGCCAGCAGCTTAAGTCCGGCGGGGGACGCGGGGACTGAAGCTTTCTTT
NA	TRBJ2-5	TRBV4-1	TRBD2	CASSQGGGGAKTQYF	TGCGCCAGCAGCCAAGGAGGCGGGGGGGCGAAGACCCAGTACTTC
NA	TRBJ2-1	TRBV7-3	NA	CASSLYSGDEQFF	TGTGCCAGCAGCTTATATAGCGGCGATGAGCAGTTCTTC
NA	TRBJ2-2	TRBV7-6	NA	CASKGPRGSNGTGELFF	TGTGCCAGCAAAGGCCCTAGAGGGAGTAATGGCACCGGGGAGCTGTTTTTT
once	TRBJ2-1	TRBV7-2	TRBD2	CASSASGGNYNEQFF	TGTGCCAGCAGCGCTAGCGGGGGGAACTACAATGAGCAGTTCTTC
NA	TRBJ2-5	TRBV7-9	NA	CASGKGEQTQYF	TGTGCCAGCGGGAAAGGGGAACAGACCCAGTACTTC
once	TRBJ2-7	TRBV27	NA	CASSPGGLEQYF	TGTGCCAGCAGCCCTGGGGGGTTGGAGCAGTACTTC
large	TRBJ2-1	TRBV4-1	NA	CASSHSTGSYAYNEQFF	TGCGCCAGCAGCCACTCTACCGGGAGTTACGCTTACAATGAGCAGTTCTTC
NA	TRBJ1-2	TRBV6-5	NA	CASNMFQGGGYTF	TGTGCCAGCAACATGTTCCAGGGTGGTGGCTACACCTTC
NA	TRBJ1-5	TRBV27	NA	CASSFGLGQPQHF	TGTGCCAGCAGTTTTGGGCTAGGGCAGCCCCAGCATTTT
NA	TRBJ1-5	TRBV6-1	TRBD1	CASKTGAQPQHF	TGTGCCAGCAAAACAGGGGCCCAGCCCCAGCATTTT
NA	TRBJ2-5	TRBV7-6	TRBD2	CASSYWTSGGRETQYF	TGTGCCAGCAGCTACTGGACTAGCGGGGGGAGGGAGACCCAGTACTTC